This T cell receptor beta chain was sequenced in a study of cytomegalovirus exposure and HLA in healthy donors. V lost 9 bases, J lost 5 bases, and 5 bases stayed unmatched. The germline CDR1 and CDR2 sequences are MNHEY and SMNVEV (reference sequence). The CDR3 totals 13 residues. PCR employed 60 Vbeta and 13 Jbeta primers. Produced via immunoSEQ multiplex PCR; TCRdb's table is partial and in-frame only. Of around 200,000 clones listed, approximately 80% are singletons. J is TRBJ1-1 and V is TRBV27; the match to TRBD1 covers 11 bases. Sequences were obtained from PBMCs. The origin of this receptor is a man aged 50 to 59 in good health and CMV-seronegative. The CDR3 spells CASRTGGRTEAFF. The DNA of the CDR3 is TGTGCCAGTCGGACAGGGGGCCGTACTGAAGCTTTCTTT.